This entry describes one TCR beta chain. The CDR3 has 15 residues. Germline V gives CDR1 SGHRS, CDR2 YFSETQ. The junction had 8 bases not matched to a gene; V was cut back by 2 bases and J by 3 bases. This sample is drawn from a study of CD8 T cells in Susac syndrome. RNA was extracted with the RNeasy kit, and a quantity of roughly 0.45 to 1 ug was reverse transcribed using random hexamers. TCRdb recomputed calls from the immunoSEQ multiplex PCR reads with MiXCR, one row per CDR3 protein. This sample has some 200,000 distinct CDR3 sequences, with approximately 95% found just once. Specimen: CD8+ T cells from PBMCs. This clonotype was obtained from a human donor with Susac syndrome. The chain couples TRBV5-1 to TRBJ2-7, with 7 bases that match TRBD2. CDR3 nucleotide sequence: TGCGCCAGCAGCTTACTAGCGCCTGTATTCTACGAGCAGTACTTC. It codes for CASSLLAPVFYEQYF.